The entry below gives a single T cell receptor (beta chain) sequence along with its context. CDR3 length: 22 amino acids. The method was immunoSEQ multiplex PCR; TCRdb's version includes in-frame clones alone and lacks a portion of them. The sample holds over 250,000 clones, 88% seen once. The sample is drawn from a study of blood T cell repertoires in COVID-19. Sequencing was done on a sample of peripheral blood. The chain uses TRBV12-1 and TRBJ2-1; TRBD1 is the table's D call, not checked against the DNA. TRBV12-1 is given as a pseudogene. The TCR sequence derives from a woman aged 40 to 50 who had recovered from COVID-19. This CDR3 reads CASSFEGPDELPRADHGNEQFF. DNA for the CDR3: TGTGCCAGCAGCTTTGAGGGGCCCGACGAACTTCCTCGAGCAGACCACGGTAATGAGCAGTTCTTC.